This is a list of T cell receptor beta chains from one sample in a study of OX40 agonist ivuxolimab in advanced cancers. Assay used: immunoSEQ multiplex PCR; TCRdb lists only in-frame clones, some missing. The sample holds 60,000 to 85,000 clones, about 80% seen once. Sample: CD4+ or CD8+ T cells sorted from blood, taken in a trial of the OX40 agonist ivuxolimab. These receptors were collected from an adult with an advanced solid tumor such as melanoma, head and neck, liver or kidney cancer. The CDR3 runs from the conserved cysteine through the conserved F or W. A D gene is named only where the DNA matches it firmly. Only some rows state a clone size, as once, few, many or a class for expanded clones.

d_call j_call clone_size v_call cdr3_nt cdr3_aa
. TRBJ2-5 . TRBV28 TGTGCCAGCAGTTTAGGAGGGGGGCGTTTTAACCAAGAGACCCAGTACTTC CASSLGGGRFNQETQYF
. TRBJ2-3 few TRBV29-1 TGCAGCGTTGATGAGGGCACAGATACGCAGTATTTT CSVDEGTDTQYF
. TRBJ2-5 . TRBV7-8 TGTGCCAGCAGCTTAGCGCTCAGAATGGAGACCCAGTACTTC CASSLALRMETQYF
. TRBJ1-1 . TRBV10-2 TGCGCCAGCAACGACTGGGCCGGAGGCACTGAAGCTTTCTTT CASNDWAGGTEAFF
. TRBJ1-1 . TRBV14 TGTGCCAGCAGCCAAGGCGTAGGGCGGATTGAAGCTTTCTTT CASSQGVGRIEAFF
. TRBJ2-5 . TRBV7-2 TGTGCCAGCAGCCTTTTGACAGTCCAAGAGACCCAGTACTTC CASSLLTVQETQYF
TRBD1 TRBJ2-6 few TRBV27 TGTGCCAGCAGTTTATGGTCCGGGACAGACTTCTCTGGGGCCAACGTCCTGACTTTC CASSLWSGTDFSGANVLTF
TRBD1 TRBJ1-2 . TRBV7-9 TGTGCCAGCAGCTTTCGGACAGGGGGCCCTCTAGGCTATGGCTACACCTTC CASSFRTGGPLGYGYTF
. TRBJ2-7 . TRBV10-3 TGTGCCATCAGTCAGGGCCTAGGGCCCTACGAGCAGTACTTC CAISQGLGPYEQYF
. TRBJ1-1 . TRBV4-3 TGCGCCAGCAGCCAAGGATACCAGTCCTTGAACACTGAAGCTTTCTTT CASSQGYQSLNTEAFF
. TRBJ1-4 . TRBV2 TGTGCCAGCAGTCCTGGACCTTACGGAAAACTGTTTTTT CASSPGPYGKLFF
. TRBJ1-5 . TRBV7-9 TGTGCCAGCAGCACCGATCCGAATCAGCCCCAGCATTTT CASSTDPNQPQHF
TRBD2 TRBJ2-3 . TRBV19 TGTGCCAGTAGTATAGAAGCCGGGACTAGGACGCAGTATTTT CASSIEAGTRTQYF
TRBD1 TRBJ1-6 . TRBV11-3 TGTGCCAGCAGCCCGCGGACAGGAGGGAATTCACCCCTCCACTTT CASSPRTGGNSPLHF
. TRBJ1-5 . TRBV4-1 TGCGCCAGCAGCCCCCTCCACGGGTCGGGCAATCAGCCCCAGCATTTT CASSPLHGSGNQPQHF
TRBD2 TRBJ2-2 . TRBV7-2 TGTGCCAGCAGGCGGGGACTAGCGGAGCAGAACACCGGGGAGCTGTTTTTT CASRRGLAEQNTGELFF
TRBD1 TRBJ1-2 . TRBV7-3 TGTGCCAGCAGCCCCGGGGGACAGGGTAGTGGAGGCTACACCTTC CASSPGGQGSGGYTF
. TRBJ1-1 . TRBV27 TGTGCCAGCAGTTCCCCAGCGTCTCTGAACACTGAAGCTTTCTTT CASSSPASLNTEAFF
TRBD1 TRBJ1-1 . TRBV7-3 TGTGCCAGCAGCCCACGACAGGGTACTGAAGCTTTCTTT CASSPRQGTEAFF
. TRBJ2-2 . TRBV9 TGTGCCAGCAGCCTTCGGGACTTTCCCCCCGGGGAGCTGTTTTTT CASSLRDFPPGELFF
. TRBJ1-5 many TRBV2 TGTGCCAGCAGTGAGGAACCGAATCAGCCCCAGCATTTT CASSEEPNQPQHF
. TRBJ1-5 . TRBV30 TGTGCCTGGAGTGCAGATAATAGCAATCAGCCCCAGCATTTT CAWSADNSNQPQHF
TRBD1 TRBJ2-7 medium-sized TRBV14 TGTGCCAGCAGAGAAGGGGGCCACAACTCCTACGAGCAGTACTTC CASREGGHNSYEQYF
TRBD2 TRBJ2-7 . TRBV5-5 TGTGCCAGCAGCTTGGATCTAGCGGGAGGAGAGCAGTACTTC CASSLDLAGGEQYF
. TRBJ1-2 . TRBV29-1 TGCAGCGTTGAGTGGAACTATGGCTACACCTTC CSVEWNYGYTF
. TRBJ2-2 . TRBV12-5 TGTGCTAGTGGTCCTGGGGGACCGCCCACCGGGGAGCTGTTTTTT CASGPGGPPTGELFF
. TRBJ1-1 once TRBV5-5 TGTGCCAGCAGCTTGGCCAGATACACTGAAGCTTTCTTT CASSLARYTEAFF
TRBD1 TRBJ1-1 . TRBV6-5 TGTGCCAGCAGTCCCGGACAGGGTGGGACTGAAGCTTTCTTT CASSPGQGGTEAFF
TRBD1 TRBJ1-2 . TRBV9 TGTGCCAGCAATTCAGGGGGACCTTATGGCTACACCTTC CASNSGGPYGYTF
. TRBJ2-2 . TRBV6-4 TGTGCCAGCAGTGACCACAACACCGGGGAGCTGTTTTTT CASSDHNTGELFF
TRBD2 TRBJ2-5 . TRBV5-6 TGTGCCAGCAGCTTTATGTGGGAGGGATCGTTGGAGACCCAGTACTTC CASSFMWEGSLETQYF
. TRBJ2-7 . TRBV7-2 TGTGCCAGCAGCTCCGGGCAGGGGGGACTAACGCGCGAGCAGTACTTC CASSSGQGGLTREQYF
. TRBJ2-4 once TRBV19 TGTGCCAGTAGTATAGATCGTACACTCAGAGCCAAAAACATTCAGTACTTC CASSIDRTLRAKNIQYF
TRBD1 TRBJ1-1 . TRBV5-1 TGCGCCAGCAGCGTTCGAATACCGGGACAGGGGCCTTTGAACACTGAAGCTTTCTTT CASSVRIPGQGPLNTEAFF
. TRBJ2-7 . TRBV7-9 TGTGCCAGCAGCCCCCCCTGGGTACAGAGAACCTACGAGCAGTACTTC CASSPPWVQRTYEQYF
TRBD1 TRBJ2-6 . TRBV5-4 TGTGCCAGCAGCACCAAAGGGGGCGCGCCTGGGGCCAACGTCCTGACTTTC CASSTKGGAPGANVLTF